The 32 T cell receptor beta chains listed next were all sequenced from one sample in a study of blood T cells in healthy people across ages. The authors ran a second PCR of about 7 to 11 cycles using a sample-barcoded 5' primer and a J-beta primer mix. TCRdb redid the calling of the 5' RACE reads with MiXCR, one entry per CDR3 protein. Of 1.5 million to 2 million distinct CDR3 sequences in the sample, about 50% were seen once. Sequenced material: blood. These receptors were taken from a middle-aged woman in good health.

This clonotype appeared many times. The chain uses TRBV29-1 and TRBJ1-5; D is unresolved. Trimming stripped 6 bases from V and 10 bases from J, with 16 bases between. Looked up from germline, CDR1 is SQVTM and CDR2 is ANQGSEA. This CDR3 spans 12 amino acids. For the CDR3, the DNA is TGCAGCGTATCGGACGGTCCGGGACCCCAGCATTTT. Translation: CSVSDGPGPQHF.

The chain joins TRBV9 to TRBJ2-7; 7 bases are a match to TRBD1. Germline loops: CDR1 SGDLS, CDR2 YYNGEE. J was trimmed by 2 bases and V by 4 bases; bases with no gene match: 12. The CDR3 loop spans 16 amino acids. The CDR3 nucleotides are TGTGCCAGCAGCCCACACAGGGGTCCCCTAACCTACGAGCAGTACTTC. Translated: CASSPHRGPLTYEQYF.

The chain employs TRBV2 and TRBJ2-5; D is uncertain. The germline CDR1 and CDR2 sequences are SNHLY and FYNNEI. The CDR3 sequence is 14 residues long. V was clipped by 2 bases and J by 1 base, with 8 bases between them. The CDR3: CASSEWAGQETQYF. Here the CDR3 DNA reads TGTGCCAGCAGTGAATGGGCAGGCCAAGAGACCCAGTACTTC.

CDR3 in amino acids: CASSPPLTSQPQHF. CDR3 in DNA: TGTGCCAGCAGCCCGCCCCTCACAAGCCAGCCCCAGCATTTT. The chain employs TRBV7-2 and TRBJ1-5; D remains ambiguous. V dropped 5 bases and J dropped 7 bases, with 15 bases sitting between them. This CDR3 contains 14 residues. Germline values: CDR1 SGHTA, CDR2 FQGNSA.

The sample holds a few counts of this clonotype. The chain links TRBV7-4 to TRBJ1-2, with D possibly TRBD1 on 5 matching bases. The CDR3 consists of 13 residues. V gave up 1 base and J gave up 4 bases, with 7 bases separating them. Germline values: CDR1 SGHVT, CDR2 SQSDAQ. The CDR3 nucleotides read TGTGCCAGCAGCTTAGAAAGGGGCTATGGCTACACCTTC. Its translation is CASSLERGYGYTF.

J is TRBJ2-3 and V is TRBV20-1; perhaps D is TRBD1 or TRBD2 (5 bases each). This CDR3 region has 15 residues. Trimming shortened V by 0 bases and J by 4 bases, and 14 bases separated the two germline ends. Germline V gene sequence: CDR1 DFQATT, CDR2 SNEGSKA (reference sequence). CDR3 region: CSARDRQGTPDTQYF. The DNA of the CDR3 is TGCAGTGCTAGAGATCGGCAAGGGACCCCAGATACGCAGTATTTT.

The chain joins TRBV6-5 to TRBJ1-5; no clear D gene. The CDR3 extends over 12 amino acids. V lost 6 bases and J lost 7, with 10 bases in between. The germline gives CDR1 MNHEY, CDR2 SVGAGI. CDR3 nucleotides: TGTGCCAGCAGAAAGAGTGGGCAGCCCCAGCATTTT. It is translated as CASRKSGQPQHF.

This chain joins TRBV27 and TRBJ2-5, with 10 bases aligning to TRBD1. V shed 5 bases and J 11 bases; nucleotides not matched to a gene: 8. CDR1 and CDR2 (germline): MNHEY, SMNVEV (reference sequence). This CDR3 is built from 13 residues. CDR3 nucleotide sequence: TGTGCCAGCAGTGTAGGGACAGGGGACAAGCAGTACTTC. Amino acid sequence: CASSVGTGDKQYF.

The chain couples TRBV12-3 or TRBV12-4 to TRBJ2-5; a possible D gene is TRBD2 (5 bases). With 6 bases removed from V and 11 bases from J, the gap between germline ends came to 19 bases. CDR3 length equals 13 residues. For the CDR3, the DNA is TGTGCCAGCAGGTCCGGCGACTACAATGAGCAGTACTTC. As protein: CASRSGDYNEQYF.

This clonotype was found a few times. CDR3 coding DNA: TGTGCCAGCAGTCAACGGTTCTACAATGAGCAGTTCTTC. Translating gives CASSQRFYNEQFF. The chain joins TRBV6-2 or TRBV6-3 to TRBJ2-1; D gene ambiguous. From germline, CDR1 is MNHEY and CDR2 SVGEGT. The CDR3 has 13 residues. Trimming removed 5 bases at V and 3 bases at J, with 8 bases between.

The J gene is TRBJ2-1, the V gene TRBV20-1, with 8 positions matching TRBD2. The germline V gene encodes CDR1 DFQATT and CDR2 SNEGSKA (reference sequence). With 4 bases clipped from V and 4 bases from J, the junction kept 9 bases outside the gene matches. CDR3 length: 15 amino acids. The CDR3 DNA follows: TGCAGTGCTATAACCGGGACTAGAATATACAATGAGCAGTTCTTC. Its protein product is CSAITGTRIYNEQFF.

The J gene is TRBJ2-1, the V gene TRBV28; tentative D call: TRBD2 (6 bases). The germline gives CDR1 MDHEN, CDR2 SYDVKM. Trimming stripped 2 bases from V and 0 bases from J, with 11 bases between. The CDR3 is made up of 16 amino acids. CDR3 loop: CASSLRWDSSYNEQFF. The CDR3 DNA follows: TGTGCCAGCAGTTTACGTTGGGACTCCTCCTACAATGAGCAGTTCTTC.

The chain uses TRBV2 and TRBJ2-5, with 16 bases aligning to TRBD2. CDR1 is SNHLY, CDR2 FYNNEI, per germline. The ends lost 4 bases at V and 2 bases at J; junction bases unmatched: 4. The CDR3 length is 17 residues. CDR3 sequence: CASSGEGLAGGQETQYF. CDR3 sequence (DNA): TGTGCCAGCAGTGGCGAGGGACTAGCGGGGGGGCAAGAGACCCAGTACTTC.

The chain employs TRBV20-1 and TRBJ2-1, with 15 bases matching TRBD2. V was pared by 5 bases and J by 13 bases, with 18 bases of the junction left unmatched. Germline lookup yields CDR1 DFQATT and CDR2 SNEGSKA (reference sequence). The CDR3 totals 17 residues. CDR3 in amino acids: CSASWTSGGVSPETQFF. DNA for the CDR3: TGCAGTGCTTCATGGACTAGCGGGGGGGTCTCCCCAGAGACCCAGTTCTTC.

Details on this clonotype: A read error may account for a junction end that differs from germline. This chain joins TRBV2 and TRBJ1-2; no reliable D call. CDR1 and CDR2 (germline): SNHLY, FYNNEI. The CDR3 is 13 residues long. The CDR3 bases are TGTGCCAGTAGTGAAGAGATCAACTATGGCTACACCTTC. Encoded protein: CASSEEINYGYTF.

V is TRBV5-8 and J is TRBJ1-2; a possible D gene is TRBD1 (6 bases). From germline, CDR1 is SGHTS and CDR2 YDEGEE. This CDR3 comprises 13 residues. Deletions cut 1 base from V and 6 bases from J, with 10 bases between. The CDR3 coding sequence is TGTGCCAGCAGCTTGTGGTCAGGGGATGGCTACACCTTC. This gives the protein CASSLWSGDGYTF.

The CDR3, as DNA: TGTGCCAGCGAGGGACAGGGGGCGAGCACTGAAGCTTTCTTT. Protein product: CASEGQGASTEAFF. The chain joins TRBV11-1 to TRBJ1-1, with 12 bases that match TRBD1. Germline V CDR1 and CDR2: SGHAT, FQDESV (reference sequence). Trimming took 8 bases from V and 4 from J; bases not matched to a gene: 5. This CDR3 is 14 amino acids long.

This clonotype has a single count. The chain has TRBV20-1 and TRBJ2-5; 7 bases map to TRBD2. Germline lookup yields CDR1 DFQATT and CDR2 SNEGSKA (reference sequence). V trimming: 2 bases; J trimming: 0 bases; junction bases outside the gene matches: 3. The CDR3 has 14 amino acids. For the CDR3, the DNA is TGCAGTGCTAGACCAACTAGCGACCAAGAGACCCAGTACTTC. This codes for CSARPTSDQETQYF.

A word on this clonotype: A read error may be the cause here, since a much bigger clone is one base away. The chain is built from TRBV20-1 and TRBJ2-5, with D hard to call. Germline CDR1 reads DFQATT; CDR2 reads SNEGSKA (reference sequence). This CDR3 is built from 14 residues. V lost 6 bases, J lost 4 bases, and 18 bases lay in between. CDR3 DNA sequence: TGCAGTGCAGGAGTCCTAGGGCTTCGAGAGACCCAGTACTTC. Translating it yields CSAGVLGLRETQYF.

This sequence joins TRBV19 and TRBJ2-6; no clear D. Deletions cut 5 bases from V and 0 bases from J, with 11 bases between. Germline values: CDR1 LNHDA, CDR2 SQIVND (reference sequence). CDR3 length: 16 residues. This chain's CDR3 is CASSADGYSGANVLTF. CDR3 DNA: TGTGCCAGTAGTGCGGACGGCTACTCTGGGGCCAACGTCCTGACTTTC.

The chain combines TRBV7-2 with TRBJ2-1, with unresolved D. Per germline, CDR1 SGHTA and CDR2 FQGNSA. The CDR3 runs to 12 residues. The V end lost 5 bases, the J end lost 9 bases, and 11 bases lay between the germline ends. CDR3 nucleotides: TGTGCCAGCAGCACCTTGGCAGGTGAGCAGTTCTTC. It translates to CASSTLAGEQFF.

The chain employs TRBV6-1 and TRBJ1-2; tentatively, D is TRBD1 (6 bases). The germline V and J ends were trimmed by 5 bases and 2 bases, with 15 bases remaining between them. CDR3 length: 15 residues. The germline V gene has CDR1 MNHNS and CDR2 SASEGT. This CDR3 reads CASSPGQSLNYGYTF. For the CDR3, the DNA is TGTGCCAGCAGTCCCGGACAGAGCCTGAACTATGGCTACACCTTC.

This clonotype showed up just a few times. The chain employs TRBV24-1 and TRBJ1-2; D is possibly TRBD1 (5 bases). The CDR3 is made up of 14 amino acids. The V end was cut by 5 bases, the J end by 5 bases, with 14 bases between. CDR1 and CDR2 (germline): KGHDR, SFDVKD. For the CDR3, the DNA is TGTGCCACCAGTGCGCAGGGTGGATCATATGGCTACACCTTC. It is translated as CATSAQGGSYGYTF.

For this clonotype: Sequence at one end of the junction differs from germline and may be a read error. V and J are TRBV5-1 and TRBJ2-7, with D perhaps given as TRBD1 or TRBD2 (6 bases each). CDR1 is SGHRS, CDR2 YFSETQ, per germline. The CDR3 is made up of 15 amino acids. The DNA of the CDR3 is TGTGCCAGCAGCTTAGCGGCAGGGGCCACCTACGAGCAGTACTTC. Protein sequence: CASSLAAGATYEQYF. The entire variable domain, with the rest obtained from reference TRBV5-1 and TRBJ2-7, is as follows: KAGVTQTPRYLIKTRGQQVTLSCSPISGHRSVSWYQQTPGQGLQFLFEYFSETQRNKGNFPGRFSGRQFSNSRSEMNVSTLELGDSALYLCASSLAAGATYEQYFGPGTRLTVT.

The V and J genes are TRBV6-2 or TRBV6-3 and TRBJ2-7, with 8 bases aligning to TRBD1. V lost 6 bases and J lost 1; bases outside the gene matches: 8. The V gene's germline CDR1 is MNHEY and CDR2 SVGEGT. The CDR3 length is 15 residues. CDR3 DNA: TGTGCCAGCAGGCAACAGGGGGTCCCTTCCTACGAGCAGTACTTC. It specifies CASRQQGVPSYEQYF.

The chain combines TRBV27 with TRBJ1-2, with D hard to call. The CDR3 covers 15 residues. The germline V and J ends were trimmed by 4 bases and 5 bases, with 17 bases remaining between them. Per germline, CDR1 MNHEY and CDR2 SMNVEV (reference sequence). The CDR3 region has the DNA TGTGCCAGCAGTTCCCGCCCTTGGCAGGATTATGGCTACACCTTC. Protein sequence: CASSSRPWQDYGYTF.

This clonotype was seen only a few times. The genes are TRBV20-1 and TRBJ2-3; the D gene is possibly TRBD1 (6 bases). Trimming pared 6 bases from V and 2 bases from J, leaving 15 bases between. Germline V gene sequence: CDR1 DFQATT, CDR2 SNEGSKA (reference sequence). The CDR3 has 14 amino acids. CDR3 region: CSARPGHPTDTQYF. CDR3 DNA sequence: TGCAGTGCGCGTCCGGGACACCCCACAGATACGCAGTATTTT.

The CDR3 DNA sequence: TGTGCCATCAGTGGGCCCGGGGGAGTTCAAGAGACCCAGTACTTC. This encodes CAISGPGGVQETQYF. The chain employs TRBV10-3 and TRBJ2-5; a weak D match, TRBD2 (6 bases). Germline V gives CDR1 ENHRY, CDR2 SYGVKD. This CDR3 contains 15 residues. V lost 4 bases to trimming and J lost 2 bases, with 14 bases between them.

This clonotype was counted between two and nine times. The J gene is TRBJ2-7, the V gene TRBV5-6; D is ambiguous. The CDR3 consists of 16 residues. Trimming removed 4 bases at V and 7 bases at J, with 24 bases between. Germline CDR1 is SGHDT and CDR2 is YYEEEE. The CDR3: CASSGSLGLEVGEQYF. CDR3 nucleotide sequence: TGTGCCAGCAGCGGTAGCTTGGGCCTAGAGGTTGGGGAGCAGTACTTC.

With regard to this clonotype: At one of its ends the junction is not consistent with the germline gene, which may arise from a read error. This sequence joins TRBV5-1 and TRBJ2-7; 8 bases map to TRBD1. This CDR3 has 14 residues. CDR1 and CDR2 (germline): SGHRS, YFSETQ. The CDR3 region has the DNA TGCGCCGGCAGCTTAACAGGGGGATCCTACGAGCAGTACTTC. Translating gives CAGSLTGGSYEQYF.

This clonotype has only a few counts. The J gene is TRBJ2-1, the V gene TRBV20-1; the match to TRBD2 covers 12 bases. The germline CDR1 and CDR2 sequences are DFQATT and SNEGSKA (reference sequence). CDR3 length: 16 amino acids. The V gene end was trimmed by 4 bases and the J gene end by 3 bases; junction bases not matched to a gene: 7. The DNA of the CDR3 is TGCAGTGCTACCACTAGCGGGGGGACGAACTACAATGAGCAGTTCTTC. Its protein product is CSATTSGGTNYNEQFF.

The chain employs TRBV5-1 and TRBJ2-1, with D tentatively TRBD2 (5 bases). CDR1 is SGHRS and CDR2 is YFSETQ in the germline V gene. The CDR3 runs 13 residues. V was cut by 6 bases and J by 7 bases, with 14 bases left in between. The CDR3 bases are TGCGCCAGCACCCTCATGTTAGCGAATGAGCAGTTCTTC. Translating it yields CASTLMLANEQFF. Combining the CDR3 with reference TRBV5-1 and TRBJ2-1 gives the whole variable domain KAGVTQTPRYLIKTRGQQVTLSCSPISGHRSVSWYQQTPGQGLQFLFEYFSETQRNKGNFPGRFSGRQFSNSRSEMNVSTLELGDSALYLCASTLMLANEQFFGPGTRLTVL.